This T cell receptor beta chain came from a study of vaccination effects on CD4 cells after COVID-19. Assay used: immunoSEQ multiplex PCR; TCRdb lists only in-frame clones, some missing. The sample has under 15,000 clones, around 80% seen once. Using viral peptide pools, the ViraFEST assay grew out antigen-specific CD4+ T cells prior to sequencing. Following a roughly 11-day culture, CD4+ T cells were purified. Confirmation by PCR established that the person had SARS-CoV-2 infection between March and December 2020. Of the BNT162b2 and mRNA-1273 vaccines, participants received two doses of one or the other. Each well held some 2.2 million PBMC cultured with about 10 ug/ml peptides and roughly 9.7 IU/ml IL-2. To note about this clone: What it binds is unknown.

This CDR3 comprises 14 residues. Germline CDR1 and CDR2: SNHLY and FYNNEI. The germline V and J ends were trimmed by 7 bases and 2 bases, with 12 bases remaining between them. This chain joins TRBV2 and TRBJ1-5, with TRBD1 as a possible D gene (6 bases). The clonotype originates from a human donor who had a prior SARS-CoV-2 infection. Material: CD4+ T cells from PBMCs cultured with SARS-CoV-2 spike peptides, obtained after COVID-19 vaccination. In DNA form, the CDR3 reads TGTGCCAGCACTCGGGAGGGGGGCAATCAGCCCCAGCATTTT. Protein: CASTREGGNQPQHF. Complete variable domain (other parts from reference TRBV2 and TRBJ1-5): EPEVTQTPSHQVTQMGQEVILRCVPISNHLYFYWYRQILGQKVEFLVSFYNNEISEKSEIFDDQFSVERPDGSNFTLKIRSTKLEDSAMYFCASTREGGNQPQHFGDGTRLSIL.